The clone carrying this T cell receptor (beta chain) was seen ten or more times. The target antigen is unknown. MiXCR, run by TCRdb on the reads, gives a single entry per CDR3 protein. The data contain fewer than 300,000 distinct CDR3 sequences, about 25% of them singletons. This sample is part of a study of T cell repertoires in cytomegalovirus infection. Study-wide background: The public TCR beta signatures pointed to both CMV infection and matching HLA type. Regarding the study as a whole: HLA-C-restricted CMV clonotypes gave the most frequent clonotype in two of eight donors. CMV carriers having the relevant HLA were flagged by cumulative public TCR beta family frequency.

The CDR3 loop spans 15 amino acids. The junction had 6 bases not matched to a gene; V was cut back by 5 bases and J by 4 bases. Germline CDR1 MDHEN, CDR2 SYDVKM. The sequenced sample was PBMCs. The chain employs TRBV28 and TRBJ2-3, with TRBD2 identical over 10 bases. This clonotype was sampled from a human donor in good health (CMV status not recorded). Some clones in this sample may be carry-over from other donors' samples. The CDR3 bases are TGTGCCAGCAGTCCGGGACTAGCGATTGCAGATACGCAGTATTTT. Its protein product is CASSPGLAIADTQYF.